This entry is about one TCR beta chain. Its matching antigen is unknown. The CDR3 sequence is 13 residues long. CDR1 and CDR2 from the germline V gene are SEHNR and FQNEAQ (reference sequence). This entry belongs to a study of T cells expressing NK-cell markers. Across the study: One of eight sequenced donors was HCMV-seronegative; the other seven were seropositive. Broader study findings: The dominant NKG2C+ clonotypes represented roughly 1.0-7.5% of CD8+ T cells in six donors.

What made the TCR beta cDNA was 5'RACE template switching with UMIs. TCRdb re-called the 5' RACE reads; every CDR3 protein appears as one record, without DNA. This sample's table has around 140,000 distinct CDR3 sequences. The sequencing sample was made of blood T cells: a sorted CD56 or NKG2C T cell subset, CD4+ or CD8+ T cells, or bulk PBMC T cells (not recorded which). The rearrangement uses TRBV7-9 and TRBJ1-2; the D call from TCRdb, TRBD1, cannot be confirmed without DNA. The TCR originated in a man between 18 and 35 years old in good health. CDR3 sequence: CASSPRGGYGYTF.